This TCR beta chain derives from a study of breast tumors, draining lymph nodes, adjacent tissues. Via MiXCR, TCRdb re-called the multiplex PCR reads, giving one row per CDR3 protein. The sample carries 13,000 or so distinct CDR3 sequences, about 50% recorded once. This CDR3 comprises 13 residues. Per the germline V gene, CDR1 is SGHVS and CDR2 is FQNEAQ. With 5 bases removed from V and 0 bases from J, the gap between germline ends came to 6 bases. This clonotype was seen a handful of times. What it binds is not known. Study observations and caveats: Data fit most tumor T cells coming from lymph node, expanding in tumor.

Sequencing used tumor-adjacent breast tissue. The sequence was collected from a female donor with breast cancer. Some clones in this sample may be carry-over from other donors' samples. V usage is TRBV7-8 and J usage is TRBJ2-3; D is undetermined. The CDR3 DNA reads TGTGCCAGCAGCGGCAGCAGCACAGATACGCAGTATTTT. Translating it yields CASSGSSTDTQYF.